This T cell receptor (beta chain) was recovered during a study of blood T cell repertoires in COVID-19. Study in general: Samples representing acute and convalescent COVID-19 were sourced from the United States, Italy and Spain. PBMCs, B-cell-depleted T cells, or T cells provided the cDNA or gDNA that made up the material.

This CDR3 comprises 18 residues. With V trimmed by 3 bases and J by 5 bases, 14 bases remained unmatched. The germline V gene has CDR1 MDHEN and CDR2 SYDVKM. In the original processing: Reference gene primers were amplified, and this amplification served to estimate nucleated cell counts. TCRdb's table, derived via immunoSEQ multiplex PCR, lists solely in-frame clones and lacks some. Clonal size and the V and J genes are those of that table, whereas D and trimming came from the DNA. The repertoire has about 220,000 clones, more than 75% of them found once; the top ten carry over 2.5%. This TCR derives from a man between 50 and 59 years old who had recovered from COVID-19. The chain carries TRBV28 and TRBJ2-3, with 10 bases that match TRBD2. Sequenced: peripheral blood. CDR3 in DNA: TGTGCCAGCAGTTTCCTCAGGGCGAGGCTAGCGGGAGAAGATACGCAGTATTTT. Residues: CASSFLRARLAGEDTQYF.